The rows below give T cell receptor beta chains drawn from one sample of a study of T cell responses to AZD1222 COVID-19 vaccine. TCRdb's copy holds only in-frame clones and misses some; the assay was immunoSEQ multiplex PCR. The table lists approximately 150,000 clones, approximately 89% of them singletons, with around 2.1% in the top ten. The source was peripheral blood, collected on day 0 of AZD1222 vaccination. These receptors all come from an adult in good health. Each CDR3 is given with its conserved first and last residue. A D gene is named only where the DNA matches it firmly. Some rows mark clone size as missing; the rest say once, few, many or name a class of expanded clone.

J gene: TRBJ1-3; D gene: TRBD1; clone size: NA; CDR3 length: 19; V gene: TRBV4-3; CDR3 protein: CASSQDRGRTGSYGNTIYF; CDR3 DNA: TGCGCCAGCAGCCAAGATCGGGGGAGGACAGGAAGCTACGGAAACACCATATATTTT
J gene: TRBJ2-1; D gene: NA; clone size: NA; CDR3 length: 14; V gene: TRBV7-2; CDR3 protein: CASSLVGANDEQFF; CDR3 DNA: TGTGCCAGCAGCTTAGTGGGGGCAAACGATGAGCAGTTCTTC
J gene: TRBJ1-5; D gene: NA; clone size: NA; CDR3 length: 13; V gene: TRBV24-1; CDR3 protein: CATSEGSNQPQHF; CDR3 DNA: TGTGCCACCAGTGAGGGTAGCAATCAGCCCCAGCATTTT
J gene: TRBJ1-2; D gene: NA; clone size: NA; CDR3 length: 14; V gene: TRBV27; CDR3 protein: CASSLSADSRGYTF; CDR3 DNA: TGTGCCAGCAGTCTCTCAGCCGACAGTCGGGGCTACACCTTC
J gene: TRBJ2-5; D gene: NA; clone size: NA; CDR3 length: 14; V gene: TRBV7-2; CDR3 protein: CASRVGGPQETQYF; CDR3 DNA: TGTGCCAGCAGGGTGGGGGGACCACAAGAGACCCAGTACTTC
J gene: TRBJ2-6; D gene: NA; clone size: NA; CDR3 length: 15; V gene: TRBV19; CDR3 protein: CASSISGSGANVLTF; CDR3 DNA: TGTGCCAGTAGTATTTCAGGATCTGGGGCCAACGTCCTGACTTTC
J gene: TRBJ2-3; D gene: TRBD2; clone size: NA; CDR3 length: 23; V gene: TRBV19; CDR3 protein: CASSRPRTGGPPRTSGSADTQYF; CDR3 DNA: TGTGCCAGTAGTAGACCCAGGACAGGGGGCCCGCCCCGGACTAGCGGGAGCGCAGATACGCAGTATTTT
J gene: TRBJ1-5; D gene: NA; clone size: NA; CDR3 length: 14; V gene: TRBV10-3; CDR3 protein: CAISAAGSNQPQHF; CDR3 DNA: TGTGCCATCAGTGCAGCGGGGAGCAATCAGCCCCAGCATTTT
J gene: TRBJ2-2; D gene: NA; clone size: NA; CDR3 length: 14; V gene: TRBV11-1; CDR3 protein: CASSLGQDTGELFF; CDR3 DNA: TGTGCCAGCAGCTTGGGGCAAGACACCGGGGAGCTGTTTTTT
J gene: TRBJ2-2; D gene: TRBD2; clone size: few; CDR3 length: 16; V gene: TRBV13; CDR3 protein: CASSLLAGGPLGELFF; CDR3 DNA: TGTGCCAGCAGCTTACTGGCGGGAGGGCCGCTCGGGGAGCTGTTTTTT
J gene: TRBJ1-1; D gene: NA; clone size: NA; CDR3 length: 14; V gene: TRBV29-1; CDR3 protein: CSVEVRGMNTEAFF; CDR3 DNA: TGCAGCGTTGAGGTGCGCGGCATGAACACTGAAGCTTTCTTT
J gene: TRBJ1-5; D gene: NA; clone size: NA; CDR3 length: 14; V gene: TRBV6-2/TRBV6-3; CDR3 protein: CASSYSSSSQPQHF; CDR3 DNA: TGTGCCAGCAGTTACTCGAGTAGCAGTCAGCCCCAGCATTTT
J gene: TRBJ1-1; D gene: NA; clone size: NA; CDR3 length: 13; V gene: TRBV19; CDR3 protein: CASSIVGDKWSFF; CDR3 DNA: TGTGCCAGTAGTATAGTCGGTGACAAGTGGTCTTTCTTT
J gene: TRBJ2-3; D gene: NA; clone size: once; CDR3 length: 15; V gene: TRBV6-5; CDR3 protein: CASTGRGSSTDTQYF; CDR3 DNA: TGTGCCAGCACGGGCCGGGGCTCTAGCACAGATACGCAGTATTTT
J gene: TRBJ1-5; D gene: NA; clone size: few; CDR3 length: 15; V gene: TRBV19; CDR3 protein: CATRGGPMGNQPQHF; CDR3 DNA: TGTGCCACAAGGGGGGGGCCCATGGGCAATCAGCCCCAGCATTTT
J gene: TRBJ1-4; D gene: NA; clone size: NA; CDR3 length: 14; V gene: TRBV5-8; CDR3 protein: CASQRSTTNEKLFF; CDR3 DNA: TGTGCCAGCCAGAGGTCCACAACTAATGAAAAACTGTTTTTT
J gene: TRBJ2-1; D gene: NA; clone size: NA; CDR3 length: 13; V gene: TRBV7-2; CDR3 protein: CASSSNVGREQFF; CDR3 DNA: TGTGCCAGCAGCTCTAATGTCGGTCGGGAGCAGTTCTTC
J gene: TRBJ1-5; D gene: TRBD1; clone size: NA; CDR3 length: 15; V gene: TRBV10-3; CDR3 protein: CAISETGGESYPQHF; CDR3 DNA: TGTGCCATCAGTGAAACAGGGGGCGAAAGTTACCCCCAGCATTTT
J gene: TRBJ1-1; D gene: NA; clone size: NA; CDR3 length: 13; V gene: TRBV28; CDR3 protein: CATEKGMAVEAFF; CDR3 DNA: TGTGCCACCGAAAAAGGGATGGCCGTTGAAGCTTTCTTT
J gene: TRBJ1-1; D gene: NA; clone size: NA; CDR3 length: 11; V gene: TRBV28; CDR3 protein: CASSQGGGAFF; CDR3 DNA: TGTGCCAGCAGTCAAGGGGGGGGAGCTTTCTTT
J gene: TRBJ2-4; D gene: TRBD2; clone size: NA; CDR3 length: 16; V gene: TRBV5-4; CDR3 protein: CASSRRLAGGLDIQYF; CDR3 DNA: TGTGCCAGCAGCCGGCGATTGGCGGGAGGTTTGGACATTCAGTACTTC
J gene: TRBJ1-2; D gene: TRBD1; clone size: NA; CDR3 length: 12; V gene: TRBV30; CDR3 protein: CAWNDRGRPNTF; CDR3 DNA: TGTGCCTGGAATGACAGGGGGCGTCCAAACACCTTC
J gene: TRBJ1-6; D gene: TRBD1; clone size: NA; CDR3 length: 13; V gene: TRBV7-8; CDR3 protein: CASSLWTGTTLHF; CDR3 DNA: TGTGCCAGCAGCCTTTGGACAGGGACGACCCTCCACTTT
J gene: TRBJ1-2; D gene: NA; clone size: NA; CDR3 length: 13; V gene: TRBV6-5; CDR3 protein: CASRRDGNYGYTF; CDR3 DNA: TGTGCCAGCAGACGCGACGGGAACTATGGCTACACCTTC
J gene: TRBJ2-7; D gene: NA; clone size: NA; CDR3 length: 12; V gene: TRBV29-1; CDR3 protein: CSVGGQAYEQYF; CDR3 DNA: TGCAGCGTTGGGGGGCAGGCCTACGAGCAGTACTTC
J gene: TRBJ2-1; D gene: TRBD2; clone size: once; CDR3 length: 16; V gene: TRBV11-3; CDR3 protein: CASSSGTSGRIDEQFF; CDR3 DNA: TGTGCCAGCAGCTCCGGGACTAGCGGGAGAATTGATGAGCAGTTCTTC
J gene: TRBJ1-6; D gene: NA; clone size: NA; CDR3 length: 16; V gene: TRBV5-6; CDR3 protein: CASSPSRTTGDSPLHF; CDR3 DNA: TGTGCCAGCAGCCCTTCCAGGACTACAGGTGATTCACCCCTCCACTTT
J gene: TRBJ2-1; D gene: TRBD1; clone size: NA; CDR3 length: 15; V gene: TRBV30; CDR3 protein: CAWSVGDRGANEQFF; CDR3 DNA: TGTGCCTGGAGTGTAGGGGACAGGGGCGCCAATGAGCAGTTCTTC
J gene: TRBJ2-7; D gene: NA; clone size: NA; CDR3 length: 12; V gene: TRBV5-4; CDR3 protein: CASRGLGYEQYF; CDR3 DNA: TGTGCCAGCAGGGGTTTGGGCTACGAGCAGTACTTC
J gene: TRBJ2-5; D gene: NA; clone size: NA; CDR3 length: 14; V gene: TRBV4-3; CDR3 protein: CASSQDTGGETQYF; CDR3 DNA: TGCGCCAGCAGCCAAGATACAGGAGGGGAGACCCAGTACTTC